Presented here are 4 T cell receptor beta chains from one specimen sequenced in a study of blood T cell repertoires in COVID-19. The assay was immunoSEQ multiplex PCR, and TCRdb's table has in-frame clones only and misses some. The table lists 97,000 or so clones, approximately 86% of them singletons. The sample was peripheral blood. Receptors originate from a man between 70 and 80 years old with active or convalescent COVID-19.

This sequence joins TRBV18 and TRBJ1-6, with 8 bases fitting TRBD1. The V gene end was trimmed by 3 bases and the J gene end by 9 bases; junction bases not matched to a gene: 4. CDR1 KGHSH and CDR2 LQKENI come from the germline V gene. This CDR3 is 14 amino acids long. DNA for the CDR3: TGTGCCAGCTCACCGGGGACAGGTATTTCACCCCTCCACTTT. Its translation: CASSPGTGISPLHF.

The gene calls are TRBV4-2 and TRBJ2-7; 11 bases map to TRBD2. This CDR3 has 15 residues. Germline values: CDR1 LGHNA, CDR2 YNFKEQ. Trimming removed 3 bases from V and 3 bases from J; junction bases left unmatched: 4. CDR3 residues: CASSQTGTSGYEQYF. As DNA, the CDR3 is TGTGCCAGCAGCCAGACCGGGACTAGCGGCTACGAGCAGTACTTC.

CDR3 nucleotides: TGTGCCAGCATCCGACTAGCGGGGGGGAGTAATGAGCAGTTCTTC. This codes for CASIRLAGGSNEQFF. The chain employs TRBV11-2 and TRBJ2-1; TRBD2 matches at 14 bases. The V and J ends lost 7 bases and 7 bases, in that order; junction bases with no gene match: 6. This CDR3 has 15 residues. CDR1 and CDR2 from the germline V gene are SGHAT and FQNNGV.

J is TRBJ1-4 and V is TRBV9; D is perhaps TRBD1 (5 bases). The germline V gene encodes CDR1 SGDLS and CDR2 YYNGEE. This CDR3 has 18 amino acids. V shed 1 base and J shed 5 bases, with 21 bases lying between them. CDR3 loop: CASSVRPAGASGNEKLFF. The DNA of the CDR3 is TGTGCCAGCAGCGTAAGACCTGCTGGGGCGAGTGGCAATGAAAAACTGTTTTTT. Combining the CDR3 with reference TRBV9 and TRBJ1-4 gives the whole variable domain DSGVTQTPKHLITATGQRVTLRCSPRSGDLSVYWYQQSLDQGLQFLIQYYNGEERAKGNILERFSAQQFPDLHSELNLSSLELGDSALYFCASSVRPAGASGNEKLFFGSGTQLSVL.